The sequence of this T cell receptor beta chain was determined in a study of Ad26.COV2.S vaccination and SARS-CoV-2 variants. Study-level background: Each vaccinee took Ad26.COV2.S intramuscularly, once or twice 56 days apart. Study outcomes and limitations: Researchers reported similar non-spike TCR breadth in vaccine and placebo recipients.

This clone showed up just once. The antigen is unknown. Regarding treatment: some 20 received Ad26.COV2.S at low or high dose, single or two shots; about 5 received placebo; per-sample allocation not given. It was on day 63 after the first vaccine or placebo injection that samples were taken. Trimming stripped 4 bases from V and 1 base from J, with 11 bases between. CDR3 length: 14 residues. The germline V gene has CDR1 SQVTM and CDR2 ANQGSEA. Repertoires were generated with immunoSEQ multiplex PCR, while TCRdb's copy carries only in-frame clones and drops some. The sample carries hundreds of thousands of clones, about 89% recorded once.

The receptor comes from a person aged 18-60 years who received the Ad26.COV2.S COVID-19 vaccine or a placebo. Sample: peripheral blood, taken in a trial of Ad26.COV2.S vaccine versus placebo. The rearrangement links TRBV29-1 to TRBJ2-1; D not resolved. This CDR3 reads CSVGGSRSYNEQFF. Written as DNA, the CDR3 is TGCAGCGTTGGGGGTAGCCGATCCTACAATGAGCAGTTCTTC.